This TCR beta chain was recorded in a study of beta chain features in type 1 diabetes. Findings and limits, study-wide: No resolution was reached here on whether HLA type influences TCRB rearrangement. Patients with Type 1 diabetes showed moderately but significantly shorter TCRB CDR3s in all four CD4+ subsets. In type 1 diabetes patients, VDJ junctions had fewer insertions; deletions at these junctions were more frequent. Relative to healthy donors, patients appeared to have naive, central memory and Treg TCRB repertoires that were more similar.

In the case of this clone: Antigen: not known.

The germline CDR1 and CDR2 sequences are SGDLS and YYNGEE. The CDR3 has 16 residues. V trimming: 1 base; J trimming: 8 bases; junction bases outside the gene matches: 10. All of the isolated RNA was reverse transcribed, so expressed TCRB transcripts were sequenced. Clones were read by immunoSEQ multiplex PCR, and TCRdb kept only the in-frame ones, dropping some. The sample consists of roughly 340,000 clones, approximately 12% of them appearing once. A CD45RO/CCR7/CD25/CD127/CD95/CD27 panel sorted naive, central memory, regulatory and stem cell-like memory CD4+ cells. Material: naive CD4+ T cells from blood. The chain has TRBV9 and TRBJ2-1, with 9 bases that match TRBD2. The origin of this receptor is a woman aged 18-35 years with type 1 diabetes. The CDR3 DNA sequence: TGTGCCAGCAGCGTATTATCCCTAGCGGGACCCCATGAGCAGTTCTTC. It codes for CASSVLSLAGPHEQFF.